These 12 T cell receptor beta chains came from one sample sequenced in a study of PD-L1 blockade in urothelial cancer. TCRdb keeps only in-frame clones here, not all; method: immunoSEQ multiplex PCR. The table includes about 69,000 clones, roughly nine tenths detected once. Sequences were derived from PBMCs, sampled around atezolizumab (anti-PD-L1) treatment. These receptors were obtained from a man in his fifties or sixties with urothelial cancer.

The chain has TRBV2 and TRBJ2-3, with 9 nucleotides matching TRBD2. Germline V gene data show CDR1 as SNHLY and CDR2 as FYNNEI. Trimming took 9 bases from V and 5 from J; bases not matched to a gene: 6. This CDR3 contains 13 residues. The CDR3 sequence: CASGRGGVDTQYF. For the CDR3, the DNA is TGTGCCAGTGGGCGGGGGGGCGTAGATACGCAGTATTTT.

CDR3 coding DNA: TGTGCCAGCAGTGAAGCTTTTGTGTGGGGCGTCTCTGGAAACACCATATATTTT. Amino acid sequence: CASSEAFVWGVSGNTIYF. This chain links TRBV6-1 with TRBJ1-3; D might be TRBD1 (5 bases). The CDR3 is 18 amino acids. V lost 0 bases to trimming and J lost 0 bases, with 15 bases between them. CDR1 MNHNS and CDR2 SASEGT come from the germline V gene.

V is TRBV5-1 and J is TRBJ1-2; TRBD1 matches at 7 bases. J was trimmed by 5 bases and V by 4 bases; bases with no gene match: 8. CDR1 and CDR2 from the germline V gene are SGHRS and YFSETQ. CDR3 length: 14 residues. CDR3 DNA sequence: TGCGCCAGCAGCGGGACAGCCTCCGCTTATGGCTACACCTTC. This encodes CASSGTASAYGYTF.

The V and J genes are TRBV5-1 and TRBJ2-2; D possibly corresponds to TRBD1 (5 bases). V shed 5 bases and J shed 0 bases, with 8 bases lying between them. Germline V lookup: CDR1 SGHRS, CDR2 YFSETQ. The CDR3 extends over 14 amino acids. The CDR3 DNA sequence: TGCGCCAGCAGACAGGAGCCGAACACCGGGGAGCTGTTTTTT. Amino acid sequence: CASRQEPNTGELFF.

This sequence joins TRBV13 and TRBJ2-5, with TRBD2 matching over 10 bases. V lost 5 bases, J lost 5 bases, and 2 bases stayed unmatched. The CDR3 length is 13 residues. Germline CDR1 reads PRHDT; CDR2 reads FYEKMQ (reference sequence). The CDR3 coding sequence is TGTGCCAGCAGCAGGACTAGCGGTGAGACCCAGTACTTC. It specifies CASSRTSGETQYF.

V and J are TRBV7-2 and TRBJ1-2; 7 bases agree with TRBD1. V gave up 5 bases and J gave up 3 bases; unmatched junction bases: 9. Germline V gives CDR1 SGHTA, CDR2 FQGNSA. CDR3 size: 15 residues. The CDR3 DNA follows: TGTGCCAGCAGCATGAGACAGGGAACGTACTATGGCTACACCTTC. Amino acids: CASSMRQGTYYGYTF.

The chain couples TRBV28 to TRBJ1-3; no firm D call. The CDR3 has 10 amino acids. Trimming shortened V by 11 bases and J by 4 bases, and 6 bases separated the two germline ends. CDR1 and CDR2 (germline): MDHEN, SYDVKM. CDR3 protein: CARGGNTIYF. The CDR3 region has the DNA TGTGCCCGGGGAGGAAACACCATATATTTT. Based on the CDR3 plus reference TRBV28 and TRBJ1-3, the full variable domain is DVKVTQSSRYLVKRTGEKVFLECVQDMDHENMFWYRQDPGLGLRLIYFSYDVKMKEKGDIPEGYSVSREKKERFSLILESASTNQTSMYLCARGGNTIYFGEGSWLTVV.

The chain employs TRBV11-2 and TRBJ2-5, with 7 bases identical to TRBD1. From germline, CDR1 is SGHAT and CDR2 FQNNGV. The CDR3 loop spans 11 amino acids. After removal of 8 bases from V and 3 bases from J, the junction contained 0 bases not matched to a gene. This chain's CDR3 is CASGTEETQYF. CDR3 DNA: TGTGCCAGCGGGACAGAAGAGACCCAGTACTTC.

CDR3 in DNA: TGTGCCAGTAGTATAGCAGCCAGGGTGGGCTCTGAAGCTTTCTTT. Amino acids: CASSIAARVGSEAFF. The chain is built from TRBV19 and TRBJ1-1; possibly TRBD1 for D (5 bases). The CDR3 has 15 residues. Germline assignment: CDR1 LNHDA and CDR2 SQIVND (reference sequence). V was pared by 1 base and J by 6 bases, with 15 bases between. Variable domain in full (rest from reference TRBV19 and TRBJ1-1): DGGITQSPKYLFRKEGQNVTLSCEQNLNHDAMYWYRQDPGQGLRLIYYSQIVNDFQKGDIAEGYSVSREKKESFPLTVTSAQKNPTAFYLCASSIAARVGSEAFFGQGTRLTVV.

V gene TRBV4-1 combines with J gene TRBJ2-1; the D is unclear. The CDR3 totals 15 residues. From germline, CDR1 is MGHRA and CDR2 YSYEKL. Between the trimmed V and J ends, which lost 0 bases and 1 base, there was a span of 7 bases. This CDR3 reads CASSQDSDSYNEQFF. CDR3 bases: TGCGCCAGCAGCCAAGACAGCGATTCCTACAATGAGCAGTTCTTC.

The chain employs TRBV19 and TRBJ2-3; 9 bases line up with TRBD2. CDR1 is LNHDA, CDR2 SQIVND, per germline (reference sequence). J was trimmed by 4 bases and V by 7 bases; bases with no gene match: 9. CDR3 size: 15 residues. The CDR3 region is CASTLSGSNADTQYF. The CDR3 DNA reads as TGTGCCAGTACCCTTAGCGGGAGCAATGCAGATACGCAGTATTTT.

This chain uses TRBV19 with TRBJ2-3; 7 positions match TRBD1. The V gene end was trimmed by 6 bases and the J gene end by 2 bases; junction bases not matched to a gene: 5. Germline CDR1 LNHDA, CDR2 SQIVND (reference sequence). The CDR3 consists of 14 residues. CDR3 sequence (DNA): TGTGCCAGTAGCGACAGGGCCCTCACAGATACGCAGTATTTT. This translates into CASSDRALTDTQYF. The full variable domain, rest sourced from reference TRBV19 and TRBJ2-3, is DGGITQSPKYLFRKEGQNVTLSCEQNLNHDAMYWYRQDPGQGLRLIYYSQIVNDFQKGDIAEGYSVSREKKESFPLTVTSAQKNPTAFYLCASSDRALTDTQYFGPGTRLTVL.